The clone carrying this T cell receptor beta chain was recorded many times. This record comes from a study of T cells in Graves' hyperthyroidism and ophthalmopathy. Diagnostic assessment was based on clinical symptoms, serum thyroxine and TRAb, thyroid ultrasound and orbital computed tomography. Germline V lookup: CDR1 SGHVS, CDR2 FQNEAQ. CDR3 size: 16 residues. The V gene end was trimmed by 7 bases and the J gene end by 0 bases; junction bases not matched to a gene: 8. Researchers amplified the TCR beta CDR3 regions from RNA transcripts. The HTBI primer set drove a first-round RT-PCR of the TCR CDR3. TCRdb re-derived calls from the multiplex PCR reads in MiXCR, one entry per CDR3 protein. This sample has hundreds of thousands of distinct CDR3 sequences, with over 15% found just once.

The V gene is TRBV7-8, the J gene TRBJ1-1; 10 positions match TRBD1. This sequence was found in a woman between 18 and 29 years old with Graves' ophthalmopathy. The sample comprised blood. CDR3 protein: CASKVDRGGMNTEAFF. The CDR3 DNA is TGTGCCAGCAAGGTGGACAGGGGGGGGATGAACACTGAAGCTTTCTTT.